What follows are 5 T cell receptor beta chains derived from one specimen sequenced in a study of blood T cell repertoires in COVID-19. The protocol was immunoSEQ multiplex PCR, while the TCRdb copy is restricted to in-frame clones and leaves out a portion. The sample shows over 120,000 clones, 76% of them seen only once. The sequencing input was peripheral blood. The source of these receptors is a woman aged 80 or over with active or convalescent COVID-19.

This chain links TRBV12-5 with TRBJ2-1, with TRBD1 matching 9 bases. There are 15 residues in the CDR3. CDR1 LGHNT and CDR2 FRNRAP come from the germline V gene. J gave up 6 bases and V 5 bases, and 8 bases lay outside the gene matches. CDR3 bases: TGTGCTAGTGGTCCGGGACAGGGAACCTTCAATGAGCAGTTCTTC. Amino acid sequence: CASGPGQGTFNEQFF.

The CDR3 DNA is TGTGCCAGCAGCGTAGACAGCGGGGAAACGAACACTGAAGCTTTCTTT. Amino acid sequence: CASSVDSGETNTEAFF. The chain has TRBV9 and TRBJ1-1; D gene unclear. The CDR3 runs to 16 residues. Germline CDR1 is SGDLS and CDR2 is YYNGEE. With 0 bases removed from V and 1 base from J, the gap between germline ends came to 13 bases.

The genes are TRBV15 and TRBJ2-1, with 8 bases aligning to TRBD1. This CDR3 is 16 amino acids long. V trimming: 3 bases; J trimming: 5 bases; junction bases outside the gene matches: 9. Germline V gives CDR1 LNHNV, CDR2 YYDKDF (reference sequence). The DNA for the CDR3 is TGTGCCACCAGCAGTGGACAGGGAGTGGGACACAATGAGCAGTTCTTC. Translating it yields CATSSGQGVGHNEQFF.

The chain recombines TRBV3-1 (or the pseudogene TRBV3-2) with TRBJ1-1, with D maybe TRBD1 (6 bases). Trimming shortened V by 2 bases and J by 3 bases, and 10 bases separated the two germline ends. Germline V gene sequence: CDR1 LGHDT, CDR2 YNNKEL (reference sequence). The CDR3 loop spans 14 amino acids. The CDR3 DNA reads as TGTGCCAGCAGCCAACACAGGGAGTACACTGAAGCTTTCTTT. Its protein product is CASSQHREYTEAFF.

This chain joins TRBV9 and TRBJ2-7; 7 bases map to TRBD2. This CDR3 has 14 residues. Germline CDR1 SGDLS, CDR2 YYNGEE. V lost 0 bases, J lost 6 bases, and 6 bases stayed unmatched. CDR3 coding DNA: TGTGCCAGCAGCGTAGGGGCGGGACTATTCGAGCAGTACTTC. Translating it yields CASSVGAGLFEQYF.